The entry below gives a single T cell receptor (beta chain) sequence along with its context. No antigen is known for it. The time point here: newly diagnosed, previously untreated cHL patient sample. Negative selection with magnetic separation was used to purify CD4+ T cells from thawed PBMCs. The assay was immunoSEQ multiplex PCR, and TCRdb's table has in-frame clones only and misses some. The sample has 30,000 to 40,000 clones, 80% to 90% seen once. CDR1 and CDR2 from the germline V gene are ENHRY and SYGVKD. The CDR3 is 15 residues long. V was shortened by 4 bases and J by 0 bases, with 12 bases between the two germline ends. The data stem from a study of PD-1 blockade in classical Hodgkin lymphoma. Study-wide points: Relapsed/refractory patients reportedly had the lowest baseline TCR diversity, below newly diagnosed patients, who were below healthy donors.

The source of this sequence is a human donor with classical Hodgkin lymphoma. The chain joins TRBV10-3 to TRBJ1-1; possible D gene TRBD1, 6 bases. Sample: CD4+ T cells from blood. CDR3 in amino acids: CAISAMTGMNTEAFF. As DNA, the CDR3 is TGTGCCATCAGTGCCATGACAGGCATGAACACTGAAGCTTTCTTT.